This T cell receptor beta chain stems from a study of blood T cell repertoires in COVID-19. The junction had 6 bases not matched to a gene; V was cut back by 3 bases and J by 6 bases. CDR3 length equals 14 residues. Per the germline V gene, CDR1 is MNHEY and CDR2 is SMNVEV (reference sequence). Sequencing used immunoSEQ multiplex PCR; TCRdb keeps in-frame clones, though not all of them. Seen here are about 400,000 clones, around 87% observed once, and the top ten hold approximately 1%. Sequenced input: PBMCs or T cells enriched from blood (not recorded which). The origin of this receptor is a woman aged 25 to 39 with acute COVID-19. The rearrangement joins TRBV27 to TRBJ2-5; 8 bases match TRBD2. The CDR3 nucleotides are TGTGCCAGCAGTTTGCGGGGGGCGGGGAAGACCCAGTACTTC. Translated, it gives CASSLRGAGKTQYF.